This T cell receptor (beta chain) was obtained from a study of breast tumors, draining lymph nodes, adjacent tissues. Axillary draining lymph nodes of breast cancer patients supplied the node samples. Overall study results and limits: Tumor and nontumor repertoires were significantly more similar in luminal-like than in basal-like breast cancer. Data fit most tumor T cells coming from lymph node, expanding in tumor. That most tumor T cells come from lymph nodes remained unproven.

CDR1 is SEHNR, CDR2 FQNEAQ, per germline (reference sequence). This CDR3 is 17 amino acids long. J gave up 9 bases and V 5 bases, and 18 bases lay outside the gene matches. This clonotype has a single count. What it binds is unknown. TCRdb analysed the multiplex PCR reads with MiXCR anew, one entry per CDR3 protein. The sample has 200,000 or so distinct CDR3 sequences; around a third are singletons. The origin of this receptor is a female donor with breast cancer. Some clones in this sample may be carry-over from other donors' samples. Sample: axillary lymph node tissue. The V call is TRBV7-9, the J call TRBJ2-5; 10 nucleotides line up with TRBD1. The CDR3 is CASSLLGQGEHGRAQYF. Written as DNA, the CDR3 is TGTGCCAGCAGCCTCCTAGGACAGGGGGAGCATGGGAGGGCCCAGTACTTC.